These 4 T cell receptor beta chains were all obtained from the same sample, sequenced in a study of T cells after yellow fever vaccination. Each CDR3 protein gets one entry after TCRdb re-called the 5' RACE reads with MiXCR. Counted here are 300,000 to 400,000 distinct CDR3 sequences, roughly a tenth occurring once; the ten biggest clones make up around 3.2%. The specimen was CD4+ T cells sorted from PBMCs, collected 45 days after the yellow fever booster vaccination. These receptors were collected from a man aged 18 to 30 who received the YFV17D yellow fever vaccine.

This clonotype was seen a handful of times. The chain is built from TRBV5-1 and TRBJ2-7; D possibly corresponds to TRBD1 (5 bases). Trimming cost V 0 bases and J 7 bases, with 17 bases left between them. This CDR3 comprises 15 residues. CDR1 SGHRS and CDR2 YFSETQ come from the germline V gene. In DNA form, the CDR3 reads TGCGCCAGCAGCTTGGAGGGGTTCCGGTCCCGGGAGCAGTACTTC. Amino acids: CASSLEGFRSREQYF. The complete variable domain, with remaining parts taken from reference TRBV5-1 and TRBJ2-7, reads KAGVTQTPRYLIKTRGQQVTLSCSPISGHRSVSWYQQTPGQGLQFLFEYFSETQRNKGNFPGRFSGRQFSNSRSEMNVSTLELGDSALYLCASSLEGFRSREQYFGPGTRLTVT.

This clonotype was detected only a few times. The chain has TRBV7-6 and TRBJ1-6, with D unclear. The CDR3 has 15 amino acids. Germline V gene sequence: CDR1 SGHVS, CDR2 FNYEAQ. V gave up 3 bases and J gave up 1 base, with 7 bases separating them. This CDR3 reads CASSLEYSYNSPLHF. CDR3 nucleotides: TGTGCCAGCAGCTTGGAGTATTCCTATAATTCACCCCTCCACTTT. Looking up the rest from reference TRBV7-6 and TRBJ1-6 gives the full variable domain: GAGVSQSPRYKVTKRGQDVALRCDPISGHVSLYWYRQALGQGPEFLTYFNYEAQQDKSGLPNDRFSAERPEGSISTLTIQRTEQRDSAMYRCASSLEYSYNSPLHFGNGTRLTVT.

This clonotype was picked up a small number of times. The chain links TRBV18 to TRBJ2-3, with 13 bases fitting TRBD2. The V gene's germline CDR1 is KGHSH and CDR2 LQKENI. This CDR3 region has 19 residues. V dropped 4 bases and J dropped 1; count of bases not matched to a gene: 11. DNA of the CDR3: TGTGCCAGCTCACGGGCCGTCATCGGGACTAGCGGGGGCACAGATACGCAGTATTTT. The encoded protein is CASSRAVIGTSGGTDTQYF. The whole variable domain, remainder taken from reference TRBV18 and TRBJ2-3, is NAGVMQNPRHLVRRRGQEARLRCSPMKGHSHVYWYRQLPEEGLKFMVYLQKENIIDESGMPKERFSAEFPKEGPSILRIQQVVRGDSAAYFCASSRAVIGTSGGTDTQYFGPGTRLTVL.

The DNA of the CDR3 is TGCGCCAGCAGCCAAGGGGTTACCGGGACAGGGGGCATGGAGCCCCAGCATTTT. This encodes CASSQGVTGTGGMEPQHF. This chain uses TRBV4-1 with TRBJ1-5; TRBD1 matches at 12 bases. Germline CDR1 and CDR2: MGHRA and YSYEKL. The CDR3 loop spans 18 amino acids. V lost 1 base to trimming and J lost 8 bases; unmatched junction nucleotides: 12.